One T cell receptor (beta chain) is described in this entry. Its antigen is currently not known. No clone much larger than this one lies a single base away; base qualities are absent. The data belong to a study of Graves' ophthalmopathy and Graves' hyperthyroidism (dated by TCRdb to about 2018). Looking at the study overall: Peripheral blood was collected before any treatment was given, at the time of initial diagnosis. The study used signatures of the TCR beta repertoire to tell Graves' ophthalmopathy apart from Graves' hyperthyroidism and to predict which patients would progress to ophthalmopathy. In total, 135 blood samples were TCR-sequenced: around 42 ophthalmopathy, 80 or so hyperthyroidism and about 17 hyperthyroidism-to-ophthalmopathy patients. To explore V-J signatures that distinguish ophthalmopathy from hyperthyroidism, a discovery set of 90 to 100 patients was enrolled, made up of 40 to 45 with ophthalmopathy and roughly 57 with stable hyperthyroidism. An independent validation cohort was composed of approximately 19 hyperthyroidism patients and some 16 patients who later progressed from hyperthyroidism to ophthalmopathy. T-cell repertoires of thyroid tissue and blood were compared in five or six hyperthyroidism patients. Following sampling, methimazole starting at 30 mg daily was administered to hyperthyroidism patients, and high-dose intravenous methylprednisolone was administered to ophthalmopathy patients. The roughly 91 discovery patients were randomly divided into training and test sets at a 7:3 ratio. General conclusions and limits of the study: In validation, the model predicted ophthalmopathy progression with about 64% sensitivity and 72.22% specificity; more than ten predicted patients were CT-confirmed with GO in a median of about 7.1 months. Most of the expanded thyroid clonotypes with a frequency above 0.001 were also detected in blood, and it was suggested that the thyroid immune response may be reflected by blood repertoires. No statistical method was used to set the sample size in advance, and the investigators knew which group each participant was assigned to. In cross-validation, the 13-signature model distinguished ophthalmopathy from stable hyperthyroidism with around 86% sensitivity and 81.08% specificity, while in the test set the corresponding values were approximately 79% and 70%.

Patients with ophthalmopathy had moderately to severely active disease, with a Clinical Activity Score of 3 or more, a NOSPECS grade of 4 or more, and a disease duration of less than 3 months. Anyone with other autoimmune diseases, uncontrolled infections, pregnancy or lactation was excluded from the study. Diagnosis relied on clinical symptoms, serum thyroxine, TRAb, thyroid ultrasound and orbital computed tomography. PBMCs were isolated from about 9.2 ml of fresh peripheral blood by Ficoll-Paque density gradient centrifugation. Trizol reagent was used to extract the total RNA, and its quality was then checked on an Agilent 2100 Bioanalyzer. Reading from cysteine to phenylalanine, the CDR3 counts 16 amino acids. Only the CDR3 part of the read is kept: 48 bases, read in frame from the first base. The V and J ends are trimmed by 0 bases and 4 bases, leaving 12 bases between them. The germline V gene provides CDR1 MGHRA and CDR2 YSYEKL.

TCR beta CDR3 regions were amplified from RNA transcripts for repertoire sequencing. A first-round RT-PCR used HTBI primers with the Qiagen OneStep RT-PCR kit, followed by a second-round multiplex PCR, size selection and purification. Libraries were sequenced on an Illumina HiSeq2000 using paired-end 100 bp reads. As for the original processing: Reads were processed with SOAPnuke, discarding reads with adapters, uncalled bases, mean Phred below 15, or no exact constant-primer or identifier match. High-quality paired reads were merged with COPE v1.2.5. Unique nucleotide sequences were defined as clonotypes and aligned to IMGT TRB V, D and J references using MiTCR v1.1. Only V-J combinations with frequency above 0.0001 were analysed, covering over 99% of repertoires. For each V-J combination, a TCR clonal expansion and chaos score was defined as the ratio of F50 clonal expansion to chaos observed in the TCRdist matrix. Welch's t-statistics and random forest were used to reduce the features to approximately 13 V-J combinations, which were then used as input to a naive Bayes classifier. Thyroid-blood repertoire similarity was quantified with the Morisita-Horn index. TCRdb took the public reads, trimmed them with fastp at Q25, ran MiXCR for clone calling and kept in-frame beta chains. Every CDR3 protein is listed once, alongside the most common genes and DNA of its rows. The V and J calls were determined by TCRdb, not by the authors. This sample comprises approximately 500,000 distinct CDR3 sequences, roughly an eighth of them detected only once. The biggest ten clones account for roughly 9.8% of the sample.

The V and J genes are TRBV4-1 and TRBJ2-2, with the D segment identity uncertain. The clonotype originates from a woman aged 25-40 years with Graves' ophthalmopathy. Donor details come from another sample of the same person, matched by shared clones. The sequenced sample consisted of blood. The CDR3 region: CASSQEGLRATGELFF. The nucleotide sequence reads as follows: TGCGCCAGCAGCCAAGAGGGCCTAAGGGCCACCGGGGAGCTGTTTTTT.